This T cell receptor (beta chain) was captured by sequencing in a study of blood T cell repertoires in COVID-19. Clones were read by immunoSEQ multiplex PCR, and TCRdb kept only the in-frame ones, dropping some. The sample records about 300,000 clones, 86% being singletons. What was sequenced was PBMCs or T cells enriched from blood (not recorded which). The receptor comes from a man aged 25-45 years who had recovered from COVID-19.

The CDR3 reads CASSISGQGPQETQYF. CDR3 nucleotide sequence: TGTGCCAGTAGTATTTCGGGTCAGGGTCCCCAAGAGACCCAGTACTTC. This chain connects TRBV19 to TRBJ2-5; D perhaps matches TRBD1 (5 bases). V lost 3 bases and J 1 base, leaving 15 bases between the germline ends. The CDR3 runs 16 residues. Germline lookup yields CDR1 LNHDA and CDR2 SQIVND (reference sequence). The whole variable domain, remainder taken from reference TRBV19 and TRBJ2-5, is DGGITQSPKYLFRKEGQNVTLSCEQNLNHDAMYWYRQDPGQGLRLIYYSQIVNDFQKGDIAEGYSVSREKKESFPLTVTSAQKNPTAFYLCASSISGQGPQETQYFGPGTRLLVL.